The rows below give T cell receptor beta chains drawn from one sample of a study of breast tumors, draining lymph nodes, adjacent tissues. TCRdb re-analysed the multiplex PCR reads in MiXCR, keeping a single row per CDR3 protein. The sample holds some 140,000 distinct CDR3 sequences, about 20% seen once. Sequencing was performed on axillary lymph node tissue. The receptors derive from a female donor with breast cancer. Some clones in this sample may be carry-over from other donors' samples. Each CDR3 is given without its conserved first and last residue.

cdr3_length j_call v_call cdr3_aa
13 TRBJ2-2 TRBV15 ATSRGTGGTGELF
12 TRBJ2-7 TRBV11-2 ASSLESGGGEQH
11 TRBJ2-5 TRBV4-3 ASSQDPFKTQY
9 TRBJ2-2 TRBV29-1 SGGGGGELF
11 TRBJ1-1 TRBV7-3 ASSRIPGTEAF
10 TRBJ2-7 TRBV20-1 SARRGQGEQY
15 TRBJ1-2 TRBV19 ASSSQRQGEANYGYT
13 TRBJ1-5 TRBV5-5 ASSLPQGPHQPQH
14 TRBJ2-2 TRBV18 ASSPTSGGTTGELF
12 TRBJ2-5 TRBV7-8 ASSRTSGQETQY
14 TRBJ2-1 TRBV4-1 ASSHLPSGAYNEQF
12 TRBJ2-7 TRBV7-3 ASSLGLAGSEQY
10 TRBJ1-2 TRBV28 ASSTRDTVVT
13 TRBJ1-5 TRBV20-1 SARDPRGGNQPQH
12 TRBJ2-7 TRBV2 ASSEVPGAYEQY
11 TRBJ2-1 TRBV11-3 ASSFGSYNEQF
13 TRBJ2-1 TRBV6-1 ASRTTSGSWNEQF
12 TRBJ1-2 TRBV28 ASRRRQGAFGYT
12 TRBJ2-2 TRBV6-2/TRBV6-3 ASRTHMGTGELF
11 TRBJ1-5 TRBV6-5 ASSYNGRQPQH
18 TRBJ2-1 TRBV7-2 ASSLYPSGSPPPAYNEQF
12 TRBJ2-1 TRBV20-1 SAQQGSGSNEQF
11 TRBJ2-1 TRBV9 ASSRGDRNEQF
12 TRBJ2-7 TRBV30 AWSVSSGRVEQY
11 TRBJ2-3 TRBV25-1 ASTWGSTDTQY
13 TRBJ2-2 TRBV11-3 ASSPRDTNTGELF
13 TRBJ1-6 TRBV18 ASSPTDSSESPLH
15 TRBJ2-7 TRBV3-1 ASSQERETSPLDEQY
12 TRBJ1-5 TRBV12-3/TRBV12-4 ASSQTGINQPQH
15 TRBJ2-1 TRBV19 ASTRGTSGKSYNEQF
10 TRBJ2-7 TRBV20-1 SASPGLYEQY
12 TRBJ1-5 TRBV18 ASSPPDRDQPQH
13 TRBJ2-7 TRBV27 ASSLSPSLTYEQY
14 TRBJ2-5 TRBV10-2 ASSRTGTGGAETQY
13 TRBJ2-3 TRBV12-3/TRBV12-4 ASSLASGRVDTQY
13 TRBJ2-2 TRBV11-2 ASSHRTAGTGELF
13 TRBJ2-3 TRBV5-6 ASSAPGLSTDTQY
12 TRBJ1-3 TRBV7-2 ASSPWGSGNTIY
12 TRBJ1-5 TRBV28 ASSPGQGVQPQH
13 TRBJ2-5 TRBV28 ASSRIGGVQETQY
12 TRBJ1-5 TRBV20-1 SARDRVSNQPQH
10 TRBJ2-7 TRBV7-6 ASSLQGYEQY
13 TRBJ2-5 TRBV10-3 AISEGQDVQETQY
15 TRBJ2-5 TRBV7-2 ASSLRTGRDGGETQY
14 TRBJ2-5 TRBV20-1 SAREGLAGNQKTQY
11 TRBJ1-2 TRBV5-6 ASSLELSYGYT
14 TRBJ2-2 TRBV11-3 ASSLAAASHGGELF
13 TRBJ1-6 TRBV15 ATSSLDLDNSPLH
14 TRBJ2-5 TRBV5-1 ASSLTGTGFRGDLN
13 TRBJ2-1 TRBV11-2 ASSLGGGFYNEQF
13 TRBJ2-1 TRBV6-1 ASSDTSGRNGEQF
14 TRBJ1-5 TRBV28 ASSLGDRGANQPQH
10 TRBJ2-1 TRBV2 ASTTTLEAQF
14 TRBJ2-1 TRBV20-1 SARTRQGPSYNEQF